Given below is one T cell receptor (beta chain) in context. Antigen: not known. The PCR had 60 Vbeta and 13 Jbeta primers. In the original analysis: Per a later analysis, the number of unique TCR beta chains was about 80 million, of which roughly 9.9 million were shared. Repertoires were generated with immunoSEQ multiplex PCR, while TCRdb's copy carries only in-frame clones and drops some. V, J and clone size are taken as reported in that table, and D and trimming were inferred from the DNA itself. The sample comprises fewer than 200,000 clones, 60% to 80% of which are singletons, and around 2.2% rests with the top ten. The data stem from a study of cytomegalovirus exposure and HLA in healthy donors. Points from the study as a whole: One variant, a missense change in DCLRE1C, was linked in a later analysis to TCR beta V- and J-gene trimming. Cytomegalovirus status was reportedly diagnosed by the classifier with high specificity and sensitivity.

This TCR derives from a man aged 55 to 70 in good health and CMV-seronegative. Sequencing was carried out using PBMCs.

DNA for the CDR3: TGCAGCGTACCGGGAATGGAGGCAGGCGGCAGGAACACTGAAGCTTTCTTT. Translating it yields CSVPGMEAGGRNTEAFF. This chain connects TRBV29-1 to TRBJ1-1; D is ambiguous. Germline V gives CDR1 SQVTM, CDR2 ANQGSEA. The CDR3 is 17 residues long. Trimming stripped 6 bases from V and 1 base from J, with 24 bases between.